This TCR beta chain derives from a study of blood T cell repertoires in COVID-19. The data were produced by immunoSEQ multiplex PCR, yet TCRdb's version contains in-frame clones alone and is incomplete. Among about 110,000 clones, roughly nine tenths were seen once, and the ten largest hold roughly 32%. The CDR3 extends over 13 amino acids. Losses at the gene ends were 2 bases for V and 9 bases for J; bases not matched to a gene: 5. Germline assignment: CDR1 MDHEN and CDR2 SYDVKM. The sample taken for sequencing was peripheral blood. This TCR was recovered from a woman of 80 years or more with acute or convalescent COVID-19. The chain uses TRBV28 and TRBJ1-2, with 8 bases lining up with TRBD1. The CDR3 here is CASSLGQGGSYTF. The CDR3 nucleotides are TGTGCCAGCAGTTTAGGACAGGGTGGTAGCTACACCTTC.